The entry below describes one T cell receptor beta chain. The sample belongs to a study of blood T cell repertoires in COVID-19. Only in-frame clones appear in the TCRdb table, and some are missing; sequencing was by immunoSEQ multiplex PCR. The sample lists about 360,000 clones, about 88% seen once, with about 7.6% in the top ten. This TCR was sampled from a woman aged 60 to 75 with COVID-19, enrolled during active disease. The sequenced sample consisted of peripheral blood.

The CDR3 region has the DNA TGTGCCAGCAGTGCCTCAATGGGGGCCGGTGGCTACACCTTC. It specifies CASSASMGAGGYTF. V usage is TRBV6-2 or TRBV6-3 and J usage is TRBJ1-2, with D tentatively TRBD1 (6 bases). This CDR3 is 14 amino acids long. V was trimmed by 5 bases and J by 7 bases, leaving 17 bases between them. From germline, CDR1 is MNHEY and CDR2 SVGEGT.